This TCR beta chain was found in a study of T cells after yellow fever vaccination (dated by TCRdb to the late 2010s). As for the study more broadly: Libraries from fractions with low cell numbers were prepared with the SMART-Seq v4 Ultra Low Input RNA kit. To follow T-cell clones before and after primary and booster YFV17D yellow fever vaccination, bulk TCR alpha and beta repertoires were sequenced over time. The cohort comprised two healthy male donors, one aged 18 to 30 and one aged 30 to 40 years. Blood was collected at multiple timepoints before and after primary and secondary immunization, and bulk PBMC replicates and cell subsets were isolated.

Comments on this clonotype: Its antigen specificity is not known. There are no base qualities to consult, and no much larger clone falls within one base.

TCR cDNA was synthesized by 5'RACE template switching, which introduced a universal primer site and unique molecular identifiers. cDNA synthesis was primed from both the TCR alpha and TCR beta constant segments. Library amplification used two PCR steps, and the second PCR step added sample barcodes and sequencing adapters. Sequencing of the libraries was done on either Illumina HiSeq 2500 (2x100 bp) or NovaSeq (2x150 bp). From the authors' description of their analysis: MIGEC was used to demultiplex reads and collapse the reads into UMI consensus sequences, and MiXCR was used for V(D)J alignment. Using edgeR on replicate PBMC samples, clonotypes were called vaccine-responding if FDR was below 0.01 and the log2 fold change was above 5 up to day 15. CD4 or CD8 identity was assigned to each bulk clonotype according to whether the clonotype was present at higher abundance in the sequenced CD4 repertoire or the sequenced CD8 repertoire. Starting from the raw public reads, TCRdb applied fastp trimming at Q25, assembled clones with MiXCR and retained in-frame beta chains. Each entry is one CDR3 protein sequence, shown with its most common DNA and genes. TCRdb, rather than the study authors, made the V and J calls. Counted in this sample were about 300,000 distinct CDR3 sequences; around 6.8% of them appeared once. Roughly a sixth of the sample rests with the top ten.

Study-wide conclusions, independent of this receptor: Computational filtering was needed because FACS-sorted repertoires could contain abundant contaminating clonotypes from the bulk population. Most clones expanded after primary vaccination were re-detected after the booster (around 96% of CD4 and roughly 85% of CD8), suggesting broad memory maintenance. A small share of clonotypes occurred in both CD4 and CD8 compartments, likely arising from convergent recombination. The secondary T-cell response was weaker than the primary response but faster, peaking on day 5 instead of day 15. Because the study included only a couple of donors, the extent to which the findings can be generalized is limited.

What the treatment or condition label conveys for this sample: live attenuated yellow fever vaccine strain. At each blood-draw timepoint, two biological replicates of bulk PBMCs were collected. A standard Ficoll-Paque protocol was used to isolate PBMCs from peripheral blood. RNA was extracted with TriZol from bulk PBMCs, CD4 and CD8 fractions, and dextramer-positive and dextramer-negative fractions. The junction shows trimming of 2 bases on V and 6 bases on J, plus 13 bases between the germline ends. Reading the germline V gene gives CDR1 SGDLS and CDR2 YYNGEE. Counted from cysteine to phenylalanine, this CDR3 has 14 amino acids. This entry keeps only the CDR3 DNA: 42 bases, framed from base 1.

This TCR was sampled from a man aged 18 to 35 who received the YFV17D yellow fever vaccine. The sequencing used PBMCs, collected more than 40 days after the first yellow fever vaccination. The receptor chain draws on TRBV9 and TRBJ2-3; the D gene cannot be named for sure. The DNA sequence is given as TGTGCCAGCAGCGTTTTTCCATTAGTGGATACGCAGTATTTT. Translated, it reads CASSVFPLVDTQYF.